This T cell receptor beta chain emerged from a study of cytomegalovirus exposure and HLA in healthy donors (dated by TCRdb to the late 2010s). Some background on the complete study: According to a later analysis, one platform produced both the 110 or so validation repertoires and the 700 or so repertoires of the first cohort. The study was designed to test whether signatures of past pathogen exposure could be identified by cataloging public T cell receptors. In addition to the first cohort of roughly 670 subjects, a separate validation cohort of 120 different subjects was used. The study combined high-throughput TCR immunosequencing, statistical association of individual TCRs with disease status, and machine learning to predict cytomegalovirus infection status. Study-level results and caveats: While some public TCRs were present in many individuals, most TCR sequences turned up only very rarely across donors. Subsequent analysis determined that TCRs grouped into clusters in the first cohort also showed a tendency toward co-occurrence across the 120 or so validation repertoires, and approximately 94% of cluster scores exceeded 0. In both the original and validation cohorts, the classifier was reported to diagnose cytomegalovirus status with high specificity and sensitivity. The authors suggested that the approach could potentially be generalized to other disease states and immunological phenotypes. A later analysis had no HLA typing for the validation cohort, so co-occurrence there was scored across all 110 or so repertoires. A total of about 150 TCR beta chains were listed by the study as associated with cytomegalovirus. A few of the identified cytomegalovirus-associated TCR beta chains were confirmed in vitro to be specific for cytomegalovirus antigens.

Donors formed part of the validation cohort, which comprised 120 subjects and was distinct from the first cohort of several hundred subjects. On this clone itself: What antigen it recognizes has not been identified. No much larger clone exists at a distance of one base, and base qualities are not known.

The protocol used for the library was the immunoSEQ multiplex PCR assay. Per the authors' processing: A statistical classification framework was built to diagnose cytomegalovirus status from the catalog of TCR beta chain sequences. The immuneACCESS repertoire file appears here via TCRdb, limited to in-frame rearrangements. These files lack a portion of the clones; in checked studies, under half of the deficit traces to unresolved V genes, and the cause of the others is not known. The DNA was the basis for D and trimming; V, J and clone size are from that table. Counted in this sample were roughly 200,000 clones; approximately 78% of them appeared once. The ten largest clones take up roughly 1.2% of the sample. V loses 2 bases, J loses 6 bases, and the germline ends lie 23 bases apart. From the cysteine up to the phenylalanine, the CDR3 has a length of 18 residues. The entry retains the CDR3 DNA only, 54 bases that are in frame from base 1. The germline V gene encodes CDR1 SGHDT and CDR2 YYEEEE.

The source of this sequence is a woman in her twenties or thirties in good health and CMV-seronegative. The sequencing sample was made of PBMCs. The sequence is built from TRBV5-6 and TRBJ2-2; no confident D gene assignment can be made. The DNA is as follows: TGTGCCAGCAGCTTTCAACGTGGGTTCGAGGTCAAGTCCGGGGAGCTGTTTTTT. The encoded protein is CASSFQRGFEVKSGELFF.